These 20 T cell receptor beta chains share one sample of origin, sequenced in a study of beta chain features in type 1 diabetes. The whole isolated RNA underwent reverse transcription, so sequencing captured expressed TCRB transcripts. Method: immunoSEQ multiplex PCR; TCRdb's copy keeps in-frame clones and lacks some. The data contain roughly 300,000 clones, 14% of them singletons. The sample consisted of central memory CD4+ T cells from blood. The origin of the receptors is a man under 40 in good health.

This chain links TRBV5-6 with TRBJ1-2; 9 nucleotides match TRBD1. The CDR3 length is 15 residues. V trimming: 6 bases; J trimming: 3 bases; junction bases outside the gene matches: 9. Germline V lookup: CDR1 SGHDT, CDR2 YYEEEE. DNA of the CDR3: TGTGCCAGCACGTTCACAGGGGGCGGTGACTATGGCTACACCTTC. Amino acids: CASTFTGGGDYGYTF. Variable domain in full (rest from reference TRBV5-6 and TRBJ1-2): DAGVTQSPTHLIKTRGQQVTLRCSPKSGHDTVSWYQQALGQGPQFIFQYYEEEERQRGNFPDRFSGHQFPNYSSELNVNALLLGDSALYLCASTFTGGGDYGYTFGSGTRLTVV.

The chain links TRBV7-2 to TRBJ1-4, with unresolved D. This CDR3 spans 15 amino acids. Germline assignment: CDR1 SGHTA and CDR2 FQGNSA. The ends were cut back, 5 bases at V and 9 bases at J, with 19 bases in the middle. The CDR3 is CASSTQRPPLQKLFF. In DNA, the CDR3 is TGTGCCAGCAGCACCCAACGGCCCCCACTCCAAAAACTGTTTTTT. Based on the CDR3 plus reference TRBV7-2 and TRBJ1-4, the full variable domain is GAGVSQSPSNKVTEKGKDVELRCDPISGHTALYWYRQSLGQGLEFLIYFQGNSAPDKSGLPSDRFSAERTGGSVSTLTIQRTQQEDSAVYLCASSTQRPPLQKLFFGSGTQLSVL.

The chain has TRBV5-6 and TRBJ1-2; D is ambiguous. The CDR3 spans 14 residues. CDR1 and CDR2 from the germline V gene are SGHDT and YYEEEE. Trimming removed 0 bases at V and 4 bases at J, with 10 bases between. In DNA form, the CDR3 reads TGTGCCAGCAGCTTGGAGGGTATTGGCTATGGCTACACCTTC. Its protein is CASSLEGIGYGYTF. Full variable domain (outside the CDR3, taken from reference TRBV5-6 and TRBJ1-2): DAGVTQSPTHLIKTRGQQVTLRCSPKSGHDTVSWYQQALGQGPQFIFQYYEEEERQRGNFPDRFSGHQFPNYSSELNVNALLLGDSALYLCASSLEGIGYGYTFGSGTRLTVV.

CDR3 bases: TGTGCCAGCAGTTCCCGACAGGTTGCTTCCGAGCAGTACGTC. This gives the protein CASSSRQVASEQYV. The chain recombines TRBV27 with TRBJ2-7; weak D call: TRBD1 (6 bases). Trimming took 4 bases from V and 6 from J, leaving 16 bases between them. The CDR3 covers 14 residues. Germline V lookup: CDR1 MNHEY, CDR2 SMNVEV (reference sequence).

The gene calls are TRBV4-3 and TRBJ2-1; 10 bases map to TRBD1. Trimming cost V 4 bases and J 7 bases; bases outside gene matches: 7. CDR1 is LGHNA and CDR2 is YSLEER in the germline V gene. This CDR3 contains 15 residues. The CDR3 nucleotides are TGCGCCAGCAGCCCCGACAGGGGGCGCGGAAATGAGCAGTTCTTC. It specifies CASSPDRGRGNEQFF.

The chain couples TRBV14 to TRBJ1-2; D unresolved. Germline V CDR1 and CDR2: SGHDN, FVKESK. This CDR3 has 9 residues. CDR3 coding DNA: TGTGGCAGGCAGCTAGGCTACACCTTC. Protein: CGRQLGYTF.

This clone has a handful of counts. The chain has TRBV7-9 and TRBJ2-2, with D tentatively TRBD2 (5 bases). The CDR3 consists of 14 residues. Trimming took 6 bases from V and 3 from J, leaving 11 bases between them. CDR1 and CDR2 from the germline V gene are SEHNR and FQNEAQ (reference sequence). The CDR3, as DNA: TGTGCCAGCAGTTCTAGAGGGTACACCGGGGAGCTGTTTTTT. Its protein product is CASSSRGYTGELFF.

The chain uses TRBV7-2 and TRBJ2-5, with 8 bases identical to TRBD2. J gave up 5 bases and V 6 bases, and 11 bases lay outside the gene matches. The germline CDR1 and CDR2 sequences are SGHTA and FQGNSA. CDR3 length: 15 residues. The CDR3 bases are TGTGCCAGCAGTCAATCCGGGGGGGCCGGGGAGACCCAGTACTTC. As protein: CASSQSGGAGETQYF.

This clone was observed a few times. The chain combines TRBV6-4 with TRBJ2-5, with D tentatively TRBD1 (6 bases). This CDR3 region has 12 residues. Trimming pared 2 bases from V and 7 bases from J, leaving 8 bases between. Germline V gene lookup returns CDR1 MRHNA and CDR2 SNTAGT. CDR3 coding DNA: TGTGCCAGCAGTGACGAAGGGGGGACCCAGTACTTC. Translated: CASSDEGGTQYF.

The chain's CDR3 is CASSVDSDNSPLHF. The CDR3 DNA reads as TGCGCCAGCAGCGTAGACAGCGATAATTCACCCCTCCACTTT. The chain combines TRBV5-1 with TRBJ1-6, with D possibly matching TRBD1 (5 bases). V was shortened by 4 bases and J by 5 bases, with 10 bases between the two germline ends. Germline V lookup: CDR1 SGHRS, CDR2 YFSETQ. This CDR3 is 14 amino acids long. Full variable domain (outside the CDR3, taken from reference TRBV5-1 and TRBJ1-6): KAGVTQTPRYLIKTRGQQVTLSCSPISGHRSVSWYQQTPGQGLQFLFEYFSETQRNKGNFPGRFSGRQFSNSRSEMNVSTLELGDSALYLCASSVDSDNSPLHFGNGTRLTVT.

The V call is TRBV5-1, the J call TRBJ1-1; TRBD1 agrees at 7 bases. CDR3 length: 14 amino acids. CDR1 and CDR2 (germline): SGHRS, YFSETQ. Losses at the gene ends were 4 bases for V and 1 base for J; bases not matched to a gene: 4. The CDR3 loop is CASSRGQQNTEAFF. CDR3 coding DNA: TGCGCCAGCAGCAGGGGACAGCAGAACACTGAAGCTTTCTTT.

Only a few counts were recorded for this clone. The rearrangement uses TRBV5-1 and TRBJ1-1; weak D call: TRBD1 (5 bases). The CDR3 spans 16 residues. The V gene lost 0 bases and the J gene lost 5 bases, with 17 bases spanning the gap. Germline CDR1 and CDR2: SGHRS and YFSETQ. CDR3 amino acids: CASSLVNGEGNTEAFF. Here the CDR3 DNA reads TGCGCCAGCAGCTTGGTGAACGGGGAGGGGAATACTGAAGCTTTCTTT. Drawing the rest from reference TRBV5-1 and TRBJ1-1, the complete variable domain is KAGVTQTPRYLIKTRGQQVTLSCSPISGHRSVSWYQQTPGQGLQFLFEYFSETQRNKGNFPGRFSGRQFSNSRSEMNVSTLELGDSALYLCASSLVNGEGNTEAFFGQGTRLTVV.

The chain carries TRBV7-2 and TRBJ2-1, with 10 bases matching TRBD2. The trim removed 5 bases at V and 2 bases at J, leaving 3 bases unmatched. Germline V gives CDR1 SGHTA, CDR2 FQGNSA. This CDR3 contains 15 residues. Written as DNA, the CDR3 is TGTGCCAGCAGCACGAGCGGGGGGGCCTACAATGAGCAGTTCTTC. Translation: CASSTSGGAYNEQFF.

This clone was recorded a few times. V usage is TRBV11-3 and J usage is TRBJ2-5; D is ambiguous. The germline V gene has CDR1 SGHNT and CDR2 YENEEA. V gave up 0 bases and J gave up 5 bases, with 10 bases separating them. The CDR3 sequence is 14 residues long. The CDR3 DNA reads as TGTGCCAGCAGCTTAGATCATGTGGCGGAGACCCAGTACTTC. Translated, it gives CASSLDHVAETQYF.

This clone occurred a few times. This sequence joins TRBV6-5 and TRBJ2-7; D gene uncertain. The CDR3 has 14 residues. Germline values: CDR1 MNHEY, CDR2 SVGAGI. V dropped 5 bases and J dropped 7 bases, with 18 bases sitting between them. The CDR3: CASSPTSAPREQYF. The CDR3 DNA reads TGTGCCAGCAGTCCGACATCAGCACCGCGGGAGCAGTACTTC.

The chain has TRBV6-6 and TRBJ2-3; 11 bases align to TRBD2. The V and J ends lost 6 bases and 6 bases, in that order; junction bases with no gene match: 8. The CDR3 runs 15 residues. Germline V gene sequence: CDR1 MNHNY, CDR2 SVGAGI (reference sequence). In DNA, the CDR3 is TGTGCCAGCAGGCTGACGACTAGCGGGGTGGATACGCAGTATTTT. Translating it yields CASRLTTSGVDTQYF.

The sample holds many counts of this clone. The rearrangement links TRBV29-1 to TRBJ2-7, with TRBD2 identical over 8 bases. This CDR3 has 15 residues. CDR1 and CDR2 (germline): SQVTM, ANQGSEA. V was pared by 0 bases and J by 4 bases, with 8 bases of the junction left unmatched. CDR3 in amino acids: CSVEDPGGSSYEQYF. CDR3 nucleotides: TGCAGCGTTGAAGATCCGGGGGGGTCAAGTTACGAGCAGTACTTC.

A few counts support this clone. This chain joins TRBV6-1 and TRBJ1-5, with D possibly TRBD1 on 5 matching bases. Germline V gene data show CDR1 as MNHNS and CDR2 as SASEGT. The V gene lost 7 bases and the J gene lost 1 base, with 14 bases spanning the gap. The CDR3 contains 15 residues. The CDR3 protein is CASTTTGTSNQPQHF. As DNA, the CDR3 is TGTGCCAGCACTACAACCGGGACGAGCAATCAGCCCCAGCATTTT.

This clone was detected a few times. V usage is TRBV4-3 and J usage is TRBJ2-7; 14 nucleotides line up with TRBD2. There are 20 residues in the CDR3. CDR1 is LGHNA, CDR2 YSLEER, per germline. V dropped 0 bases and J dropped 4; count of bases not matched to a gene: 14. The CDR3 loop reads CASSQDWGLAGASKMYEQYV. CDR3 sequence (DNA): TGCGCCAGCAGCCAAGATTGGGGACTAGCGGGAGCTTCGAAAATGTACGAGCAGTACGTC.

The sample holds a few counts of this clone. The chain joins TRBV11-3 to TRBJ2-3; D call uncertain. The ends were cut back, 2 bases at V and 5 bases at J, with 8 bases in the middle. Germline loops: CDR1 SGHNT, CDR2 YENEEA. The CDR3 is made up of 13 amino acids. The CDR3 nucleotides read TGTGCCAGCAGCTTACAGTCAGAAGATACGCAGTATTTT. It translates to CASSLQSEDTQYF.